The clone carrying this T cell receptor beta chain was recorded many times. The antigen is not known. Amplified regions were TCR beta CDR3 sequences from RNA transcripts. Initially, a first-round RT-PCR of the TCR CDR3 employed the HTBI primer set. TCRdb independently ran MiXCR on the multiplex PCR reads; one entry per CDR3 protein. The data contain around 250,000 distinct CDR3 sequences, roughly 15% of them singletons. This specimen belongs to a study of T cells in Graves' hyperthyroidism and ophthalmopathy. Trimming at V came to 4 bases and at J to 4 bases, leaving 3 bases not matched to a gene. Looked up from germline, CDR1 is SGHRS and CDR2 is YFSETQ. CDR3 size: 14 residues. Findings and limits, study-wide: The model foresaw ophthalmopathy a median around 6 months prior to onset.

Investigators excluded patients with uncontrolled infection, other autoimmune disease, pregnancy or lactation. Used for diagnoses were clinical symptoms, serum thyroxine and TRAb, thyroid ultrasound and orbital computed tomography. The authors obtained PBMCs from about 9.5 ml of fresh peripheral blood. V is TRBV5-1 and J is TRBJ2-3, with 10 positions matching TRBD2. The sequence was obtained from a woman between 18 and 30 years old with Graves' ophthalmopathy. Sequenced sample: blood. The CDR3 DNA reads as TGCGCCAGCAGCCTAGCGGGAGCGTCAGATACGCAGTATTTT. It specifies CASSLAGASDTQYF. Full variable domain (rest looked up from reference TRBV5-1 and TRBJ2-3): KAGVTQTPRYLIKTRGQQVTLSCSPISGHRSVSWYQQTPGQGLQFLFEYFSETQRNKGNFPGRFSGRQFSNSRSEMNVSTLELGDSALYLCASSLAGASDTQYFGPGTRLTVL.